This T cell receptor beta chain was sequenced in a study of CD8+CD57+ T cells in acquired aplastic anemia. Study-wide background: On average, sorted CD4+ and CD8+ cells gave roughly 3 ug of DNA. Regarding the study as a whole: Overlap between patients and controls comprised 25 to 30 CD8+ CDR3 sequences.

On this clonotype itself: The antigen remains unidentified. This may be a read error: a much more frequent sequence differs by one nucleotide.

Profiling that covered TCR beta VDJ and CDR3 relied on genomic DNA as its template. MiXCR, applied by TCRdb to the reads, yields one record per CDR3 protein. The sample carries about 110,000 distinct CDR3 sequences, under 60% recorded once. The V gene's germline CDR1 is MNHNS and CDR2 SASEGT. The CDR3 consists of 14 residues. Trimming removed 7 bases from V and 4 bases from J; junction bases left unmatched: 6. Sequenced: sorted CD4+, CD8+, or CD8+CD57+ T cells (not recorded which) from PBMCs. The source is a human donor in good health, serving as a control. The V call is TRBV6-1, the J call TRBJ1-2, with 10 nucleotides matching TRBD1. The CDR3 loop is CASTPGTGVYGYTF. The CDR3 DNA reads TGTGCCAGCACCCCCGGGACAGGGGTCTATGGCTACACCTTC.